This entry lists 2 T cell receptor beta chains sequenced from one sample in a study of breast tumors, draining lymph nodes, adjacent tissues. One entry per CDR3 protein results from TCRdb running MiXCR on the multiplex PCR reads. The sample includes 130,000 or so distinct CDR3 sequences, 20% to 25% of them seen just once. Breast cancer patients provided tissue from their axillary draining lymph nodes. Sequencing was performed on axillary lymph node tissue. The receptors were sampled from a female donor with breast cancer. Some clones in this sample may be carry-over from other donors' samples.

This clonotype was observed at least ten times. The chain combines TRBV19 with TRBJ2-2; TRBD2 matches 11 bases. Germline V gene sequence: CDR1 LNHDA, CDR2 SQIVND (reference sequence). The CDR3 totals 16 residues. With V trimmed by 4 bases and J by 5 bases, 6 bases remained unmatched. CDR3 in amino acids: CASSNLAGGGTGELFF. The CDR3, as DNA: TGTGCCAGTAGTAACCTAGCGGGAGGAGGGACCGGGGAGCTGTTTTTT.

This clonotype was detected ten times or more. V and J are TRBV20-1 and TRBJ2-1; D unresolved. V was cut by 1 base and J by 4 bases, with 8 bases left in between. This CDR3 is 13 amino acids long. Germline V CDR1 and CDR2: DFQATT, SNEGSKA (reference sequence). The CDR3, as DNA: TGCAGTGCTAGAGGGCTTTCTTACAATGAGCAGTTCTTC. The encoded protein is CSARGLSYNEQFF.